A single sample gave rise to the 5 T cell receptor beta chains below, sequenced in a study of tumor-infiltrating lymphocytes in oesophageal squamous cell carcinoma. In TCRdb, the PCR reads were re-called with MiXCR into one record per CDR3 protein. The sample lists 15,000 to 20,000 distinct CDR3 sequences; approximately 39% were seen once. The sequenced material came from normal esophageal tissue next to the tumor. These receptors all come from a male donor with esophageal squamous cell carcinoma.

This clonotype was recorded many times. The chain uses TRBV5-4 and TRBJ2-2, with D perhaps being TRBD1 or TRBD2 (5 bases each). The CDR3 is 16 amino acids. Germline CDR1 is SGHNT and CDR2 is YYREEE (reference sequence). V lost 1 base to trimming and J lost 0 bases, with 10 bases between them. CDR3 amino acids: CASSLYRGANTGELFF. In DNA form, the CDR3 reads TGTGCCAGCAGCTTGTATCGAGGGGCGAACACCGGGGAGCTGTTTTTT.

As to this clonotype: The CDR3 end shows no conserved phenylalanine or tryptophan, and so a read error is likely. No DNA is shown, since the ends of the CDR3 on it are uncertain; the CDR3 is the one TCRdb lists. The chain has TRBV7-2 and TRBJ2-5; the table gives TRBD1 as D, unverified against the DNA. The CDR3 region is 18 residues in length, termini included. Germline V CDR1 and CDR2: SGHTA, FQGNSA. CDR3 in amino acids: CASSVRQGARGYGYTFGS.

This clonotype was found many times. The V call is TRBV14, the J call TRBJ2-1; tentative D call: TRBD2 (6 bases). Germline loops: CDR1 SGHDN, CDR2 FVKESK. The CDR3 sequence is 15 residues long. Trimming removed 2 bases from V and 3 bases from J, with 11 bases in between. This CDR3 is CASSQTSRYYNEQFF. In DNA, the CDR3 is TGTGCCAGCAGCCAAACTAGCAGGTACTACAATGAGCAGTTCTTC.

This clonotype was counted many times. The gene calls are TRBV7-9 and TRBJ2-6; 9 bases match TRBD1. The CDR3 totals 18 residues. Germline assignment: CDR1 SEHNR and CDR2 FQNEAQ (reference sequence). Germline trimming cut 5 bases from V and 0 bases from J; bases unmatched to any gene: 8. CDR3 sequence: CASSGERDRVSGANVLTF. The CDR3 DNA reads TGTGCCAGCAGCGGAGAACGGGACAGGGTCTCTGGGGCCAACGTCCTGACTTTC.

On this clonotype: At one boundary the junction diverges from the germline segment, which might be a read error. The rearrangement joins TRBV7-6 to TRBJ2-3; the match to TRBD2 covers 14 bases. Germline V lookup: CDR1 SGHVS, CDR2 FNYEAQ. CDR3 length: 15 residues. CDR3 protein: CASSRLAGGVDTQYF. The CDR3 coding sequence is TGTGCTAGCAGCCGACTAGCGGGGGGGGTAGATACGCAGTATTTT.